What follows describes a single T cell receptor (beta chain). The antigen is undetermined. Per the germline V gene, CDR1 is SGHNT and CDR2 is YENEEA. This CDR3 spans 12 amino acids. V was trimmed by 1 base and J by 8 bases, leaving 3 bases between them. This specimen belongs to a study of T cell responses to AZD1222 COVID-19 vaccine. Study outcomes and limitations: With two AZD1222 doses given, Spike-specific TCR breadth and depth both rose. Just six AZD1222 recipients were seropositive at baseline.

The study pooled second doses at about 4 or about 12 weeks. Clones were sequenced by immunoSEQ multiplex PCR, and TCRdb holds only the in-frame ones, with some missing. The sample includes about 93,000 clones, roughly nine tenths of them seen just once. The chain combines TRBV11-3 with TRBJ1-6; D not certain. This TCR was recovered from an adult who received the AZD1222 COVID-19 vaccine. Sequencing used peripheral blood, obtained 28 days after the second AZD1222 dose. DNA of the CDR3: TGTGCCAGCAGCTTAGGGGATTCACCCCTCCACTTT. Its translation: CASSLGDSPLHF.